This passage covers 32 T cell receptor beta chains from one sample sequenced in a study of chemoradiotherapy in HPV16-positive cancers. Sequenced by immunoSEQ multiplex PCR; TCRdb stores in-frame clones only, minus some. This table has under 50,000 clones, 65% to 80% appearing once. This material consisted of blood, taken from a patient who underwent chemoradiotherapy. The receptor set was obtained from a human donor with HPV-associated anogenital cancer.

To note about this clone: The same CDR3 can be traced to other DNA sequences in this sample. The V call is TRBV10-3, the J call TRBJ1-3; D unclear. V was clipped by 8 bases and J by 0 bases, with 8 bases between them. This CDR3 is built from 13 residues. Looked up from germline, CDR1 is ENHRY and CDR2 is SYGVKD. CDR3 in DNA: TGTGCCATCCGAGAGTCCTCTGGAAACACCATATATTTT. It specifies CAIRESSGNTIYF.

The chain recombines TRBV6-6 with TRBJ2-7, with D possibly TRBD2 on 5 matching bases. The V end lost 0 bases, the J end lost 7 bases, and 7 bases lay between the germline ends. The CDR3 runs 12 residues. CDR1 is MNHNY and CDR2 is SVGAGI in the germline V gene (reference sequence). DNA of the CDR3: TGTGCCAGCAGTTACTCGGGGAGTGAGCAGTACTTC. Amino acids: CASSYSGSEQYF.

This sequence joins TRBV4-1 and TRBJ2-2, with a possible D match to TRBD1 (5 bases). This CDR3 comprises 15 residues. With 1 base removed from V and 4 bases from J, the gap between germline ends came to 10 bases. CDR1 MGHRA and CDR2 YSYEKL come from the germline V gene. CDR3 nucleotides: TGCGCCAGCAGCCAAGGAGCAGGGATCACCGGGGAGCTGTTTTTT. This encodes CASSQGAGITGELFF.

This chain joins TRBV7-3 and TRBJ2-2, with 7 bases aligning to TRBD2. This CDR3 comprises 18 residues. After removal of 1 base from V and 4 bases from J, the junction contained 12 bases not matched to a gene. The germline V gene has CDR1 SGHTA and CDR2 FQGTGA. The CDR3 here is CASSLIPGRGVGTGELFF. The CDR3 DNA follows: TGTGCCAGCAGCTTAATCCCGGGTCGGGGGGTCGGCACCGGGGAGCTGTTTTTT.

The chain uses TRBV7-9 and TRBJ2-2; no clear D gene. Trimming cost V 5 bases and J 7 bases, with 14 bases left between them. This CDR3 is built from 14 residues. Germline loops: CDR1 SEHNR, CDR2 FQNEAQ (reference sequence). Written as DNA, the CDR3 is TGTGCCAGCAGCCCGTTGCCCGTATTCGGGGAGCTGTTTTTT. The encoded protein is CASSPLPVFGELFF.

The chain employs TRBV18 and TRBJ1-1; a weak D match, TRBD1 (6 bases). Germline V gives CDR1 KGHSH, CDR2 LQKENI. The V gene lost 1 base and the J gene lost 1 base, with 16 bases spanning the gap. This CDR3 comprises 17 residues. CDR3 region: CASSPQWQGKKNTEAFF. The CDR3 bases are TGTGCCAGCTCACCACAATGGCAGGGGAAGAAGAACACTGAAGCTTTCTTT. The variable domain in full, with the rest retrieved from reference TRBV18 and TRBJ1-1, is NAGVMQNPRHLVRRRGQEARLRCSPMKGHSHVYWYRQLPEEGLKFMVYLQKENIIDESGMPKERFSAEFPKEGPSILRIQQVVRGDSAAYFCASSPQWQGKKNTEAFFGQGTRLTVV.

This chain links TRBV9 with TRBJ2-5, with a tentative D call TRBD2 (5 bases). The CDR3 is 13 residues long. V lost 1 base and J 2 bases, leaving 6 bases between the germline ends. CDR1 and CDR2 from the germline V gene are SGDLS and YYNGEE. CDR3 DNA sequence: TGTGCCAGCAGCGTATCGGGACAAGAGACCCAGTACTTC. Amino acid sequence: CASSVSGQETQYF.

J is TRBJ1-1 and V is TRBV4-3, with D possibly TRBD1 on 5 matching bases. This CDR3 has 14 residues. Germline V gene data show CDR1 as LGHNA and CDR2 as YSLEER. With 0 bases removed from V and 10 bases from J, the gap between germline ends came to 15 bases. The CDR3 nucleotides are TGCGCCAGCAGCCAAGAGGACACTTATGAGGGAGCTTTCTTT. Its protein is CASSQEDTYEGAFF.

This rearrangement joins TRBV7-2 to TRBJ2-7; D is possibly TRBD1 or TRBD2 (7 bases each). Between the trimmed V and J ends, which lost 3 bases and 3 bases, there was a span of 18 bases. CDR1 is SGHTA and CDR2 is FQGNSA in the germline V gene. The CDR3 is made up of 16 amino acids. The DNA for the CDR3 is TGTGCCAGCAGCTTCACGGGAGGCAGGGGGAACTACGAGCAGTACTTC. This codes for CASSFTGGRGNYEQYF.

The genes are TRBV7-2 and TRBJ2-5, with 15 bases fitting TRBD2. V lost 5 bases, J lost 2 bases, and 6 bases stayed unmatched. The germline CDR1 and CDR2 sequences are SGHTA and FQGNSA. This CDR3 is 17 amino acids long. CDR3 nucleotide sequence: TGTGCCAGCAGCGCCAGGACTAGCGGGGGGGTACAAGAGACCCAGTACTTC. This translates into CASSARTSGGVQETQYF.

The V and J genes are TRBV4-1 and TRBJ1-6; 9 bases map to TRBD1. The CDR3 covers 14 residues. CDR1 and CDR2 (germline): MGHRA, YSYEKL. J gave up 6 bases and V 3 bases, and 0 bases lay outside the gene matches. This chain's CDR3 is CASSQTGGNSPLHF. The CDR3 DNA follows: TGCGCCAGCAGCCAGACAGGGGGTAATTCACCCCTCCACTTT.

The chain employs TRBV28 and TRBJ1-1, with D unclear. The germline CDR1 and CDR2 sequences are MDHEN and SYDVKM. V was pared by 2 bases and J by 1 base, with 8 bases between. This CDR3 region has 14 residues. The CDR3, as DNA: TGTGCCAGCAGTTTAAGCACAGCGAACACTGAAGCTTTCTTT. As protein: CASSLSTANTEAFF.

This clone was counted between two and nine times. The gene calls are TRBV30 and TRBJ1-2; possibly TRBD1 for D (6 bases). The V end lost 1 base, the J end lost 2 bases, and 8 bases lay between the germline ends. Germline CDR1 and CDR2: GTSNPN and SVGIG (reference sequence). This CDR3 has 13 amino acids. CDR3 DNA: TGTGCCTGGAGTGGACAGGAGAACTATGGCTACACCTTC. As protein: CAWSGQENYGYTF.

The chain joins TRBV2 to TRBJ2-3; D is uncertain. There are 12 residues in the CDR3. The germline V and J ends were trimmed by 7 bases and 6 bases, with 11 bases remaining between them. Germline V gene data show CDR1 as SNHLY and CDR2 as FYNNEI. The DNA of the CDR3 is TGTGCCAGCACCGAAAATAGGGATACGCAGTATTTT. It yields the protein CASTENRDTQYF.

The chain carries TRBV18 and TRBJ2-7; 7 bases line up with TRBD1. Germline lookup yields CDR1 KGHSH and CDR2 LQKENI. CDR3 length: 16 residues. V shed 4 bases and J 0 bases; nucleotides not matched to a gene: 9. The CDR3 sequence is CASSLSRDRLSYEQYF. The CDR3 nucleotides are TGTGCCAGCTCACTATCACGGGACAGACTCTCCTACGAGCAGTACTTC. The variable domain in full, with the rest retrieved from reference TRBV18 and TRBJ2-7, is NAGVMQNPRHLVRRRGQEARLRCSPMKGHSHVYWYRQLPEEGLKFMVYLQKENIIDESGMPKERFSAEFPKEGPSILRIQQVVRGDSAAYFCASSLSRDRLSYEQYFGPGTRLTVT.

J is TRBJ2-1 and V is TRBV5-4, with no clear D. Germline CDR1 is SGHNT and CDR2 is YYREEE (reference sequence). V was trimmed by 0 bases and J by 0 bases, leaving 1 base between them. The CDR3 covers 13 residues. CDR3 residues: CASSLASYNEQFF. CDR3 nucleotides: TGTGCCAGCAGCTTGGCCTCCTACAATGAGCAGTTCTTC.

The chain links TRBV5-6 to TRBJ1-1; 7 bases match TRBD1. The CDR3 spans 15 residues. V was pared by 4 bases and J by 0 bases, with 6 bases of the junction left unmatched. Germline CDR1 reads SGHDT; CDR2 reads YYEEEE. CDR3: CASSEQGILNTEAFF. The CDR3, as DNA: TGTGCCAGCAGCGAACAGGGGATTCTGAACACTGAAGCTTTCTTT.

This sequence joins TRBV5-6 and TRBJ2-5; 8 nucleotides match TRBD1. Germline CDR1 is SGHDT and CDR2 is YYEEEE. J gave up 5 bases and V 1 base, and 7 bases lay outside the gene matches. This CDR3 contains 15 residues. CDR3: CASSLFLTGVETQYF. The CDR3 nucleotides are TGTGCCAGCAGCTTGTTTTTGACAGGGGTCGAGACCCAGTACTTC.

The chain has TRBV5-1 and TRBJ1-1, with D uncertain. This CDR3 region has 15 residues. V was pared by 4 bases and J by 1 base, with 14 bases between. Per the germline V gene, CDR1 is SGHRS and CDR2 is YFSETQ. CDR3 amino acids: CASSPRPVGNTEAFF. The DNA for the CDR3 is TGCGCCAGCAGCCCGAGACCCGTAGGGAACACTGAAGCTTTCTTT.

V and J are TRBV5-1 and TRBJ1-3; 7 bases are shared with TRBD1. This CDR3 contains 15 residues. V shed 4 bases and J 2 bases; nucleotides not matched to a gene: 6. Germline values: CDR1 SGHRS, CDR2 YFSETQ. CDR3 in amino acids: CASSISGTAGNTIYF. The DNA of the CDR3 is TGCGCCAGCAGCATCTCCGGGACAGCTGGAAACACCATATATTTT.

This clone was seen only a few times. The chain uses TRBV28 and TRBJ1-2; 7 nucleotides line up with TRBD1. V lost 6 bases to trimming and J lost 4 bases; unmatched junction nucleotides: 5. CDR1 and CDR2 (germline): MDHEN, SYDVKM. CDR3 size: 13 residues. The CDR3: CASRKRGLYGYTF. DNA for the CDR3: TGTGCCAGCAGAAAAAGGGGGCTCTATGGCTACACCTTC.

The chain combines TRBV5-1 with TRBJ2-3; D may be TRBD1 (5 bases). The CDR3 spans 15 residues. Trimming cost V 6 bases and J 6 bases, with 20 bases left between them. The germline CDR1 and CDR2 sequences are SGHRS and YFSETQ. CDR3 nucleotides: TGCGCCAGCACCACGATGGGGCTTTCTGGGGATACGCAGTATTTT. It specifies CASTTMGLSGDTQYF.

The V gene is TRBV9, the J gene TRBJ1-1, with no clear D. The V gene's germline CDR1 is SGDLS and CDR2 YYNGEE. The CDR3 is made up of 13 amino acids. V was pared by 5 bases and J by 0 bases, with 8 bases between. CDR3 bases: TGTGCCAGCAGTTGGCAGGTGAACACTGAAGCTTTCTTT. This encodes CASSWQVNTEAFF.

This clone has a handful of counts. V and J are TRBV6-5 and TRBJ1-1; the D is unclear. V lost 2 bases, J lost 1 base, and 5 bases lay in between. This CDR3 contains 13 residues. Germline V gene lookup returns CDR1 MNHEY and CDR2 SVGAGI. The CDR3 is CASSYDGNTEAFF. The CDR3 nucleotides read TGTGCCAGCAGTTACGACGGGAACACTGAAGCTTTCTTT.

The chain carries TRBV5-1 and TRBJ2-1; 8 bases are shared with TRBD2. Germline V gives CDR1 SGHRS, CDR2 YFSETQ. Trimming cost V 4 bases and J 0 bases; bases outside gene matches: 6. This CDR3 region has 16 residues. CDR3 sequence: CASSQNGGASYNEQFF. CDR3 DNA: TGCGCCAGCAGCCAGAACGGGGGGGCCTCCTACAATGAGCAGTTCTTC. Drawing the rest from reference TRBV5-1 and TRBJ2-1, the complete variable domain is KAGVTQTPRYLIKTRGQQVTLSCSPISGHRSVSWYQQTPGQGLQFLFEYFSETQRNKGNFPGRFSGRQFSNSRSEMNVSTLELGDSALYLCASSQNGGASYNEQFFGPGTRLTVL.

The CDR3 region is CASSVTGTGNSPLHF. The CDR3 nucleotides read TGTGCCAGCAGCGTCACCGGGACAGGAAATTCACCCCTCCACTTT. This chain connects TRBV7-3 to TRBJ1-6; 8 bases fit TRBD1. CDR1 and CDR2 (germline): SGHTA, FQGTGA. Losses at the gene ends were 5 bases for V and 7 bases for J; bases not matched to a gene: 7. The CDR3 is 15 residues long.

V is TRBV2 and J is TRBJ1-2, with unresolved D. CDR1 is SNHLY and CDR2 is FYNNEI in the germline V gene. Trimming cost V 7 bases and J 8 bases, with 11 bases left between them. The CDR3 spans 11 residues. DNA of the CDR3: TGTGCCAGCAATGTCCTGAGCGGCTACACCTTC. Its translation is CASNVLSGYTF.

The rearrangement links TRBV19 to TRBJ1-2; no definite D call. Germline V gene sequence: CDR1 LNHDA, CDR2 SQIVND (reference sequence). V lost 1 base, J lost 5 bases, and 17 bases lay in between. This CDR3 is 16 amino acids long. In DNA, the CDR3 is TGTGCCAGTAGTATAGGGGGAGGTCGGCGGGATTATGGCTACACCTTC. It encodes CASSIGGGRRDYGYTF. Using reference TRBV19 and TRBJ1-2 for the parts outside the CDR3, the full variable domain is DGGITQSPKYLFRKEGQNVTLSCEQNLNHDAMYWYRQDPGQGLRLIYYSQIVNDFQKGDIAEGYSVSREKKESFPLTVTSAQKNPTAFYLCASSIGGGRRDYGYTFGSGTRLTVV.

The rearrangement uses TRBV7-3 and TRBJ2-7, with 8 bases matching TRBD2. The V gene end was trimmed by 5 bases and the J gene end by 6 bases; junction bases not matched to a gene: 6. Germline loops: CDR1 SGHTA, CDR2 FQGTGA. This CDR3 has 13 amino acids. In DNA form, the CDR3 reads TGTGCCAGCAGCCCACGGGGGGGCCCCGAGCAGTACTTC. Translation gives CASSPRGGPEQYF.

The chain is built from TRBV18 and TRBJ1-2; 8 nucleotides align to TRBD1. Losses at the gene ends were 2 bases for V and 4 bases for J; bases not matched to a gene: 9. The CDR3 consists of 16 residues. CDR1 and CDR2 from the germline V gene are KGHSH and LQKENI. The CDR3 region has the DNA TGTGCCAGCTCACCAACCGGGACAGGTCTCCCCTATGGCTACACCTTC. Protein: CASSPTGTGLPYGYTF.

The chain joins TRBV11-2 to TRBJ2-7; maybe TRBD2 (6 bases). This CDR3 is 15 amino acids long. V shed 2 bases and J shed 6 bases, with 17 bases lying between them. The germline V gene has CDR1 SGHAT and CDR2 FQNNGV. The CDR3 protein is CASSLSLGEVGEQYF. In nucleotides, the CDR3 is TGTGCCAGCAGCTTATCGCTAGGGGAGGTGGGCGAGCAGTACTTC. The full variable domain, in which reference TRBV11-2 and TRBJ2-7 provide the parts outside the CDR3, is EAGVAQSPRYKIIEKRQSVAFWCNPISGHATLYWYQQILGQGPKLLIQFQNNGVVDDSQLPKDRFSAERLKGVDSTLKIQPAKLEDSAVYLCASSLSLGEVGEQYFGPGTRLTVT.

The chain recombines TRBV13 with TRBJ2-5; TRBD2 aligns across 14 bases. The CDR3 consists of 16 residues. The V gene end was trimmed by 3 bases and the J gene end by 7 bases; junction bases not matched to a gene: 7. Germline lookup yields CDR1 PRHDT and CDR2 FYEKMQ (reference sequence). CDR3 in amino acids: CASSFRLAGGPGTQYF. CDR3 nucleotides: TGTGCCAGCAGCTTCCGACTAGCGGGGGGGCCGGGGACCCAGTACTTC.